Below, 31 T cell receptor beta chains from the same sample are listed, as sequenced in a study of Ad26.COV2.S vaccination and SARS-CoV-2 variants. Treatment here: some 20 received Ad26.COV2.S at low or high dose, single or two shots; roughly five received placebo; per-sample allocation not given. Vaccine and placebo recipients were sampled on day 63 after the first injection. This table comes from immunoSEQ multiplex PCR, and its TCRdb copy is limited to in-frame clones, with some not included. The top ten clones hold around 13% of a sample with some 480,000 clones, 70% to 90% of them seen once. Sequenced here: peripheral blood, sampled in a trial of Ad26.COV2.S vaccine versus placebo. The receptors shown here come from a person between 18 and 60 years old who received the Ad26.COV2.S COVID-19 vaccine or a placebo.

This chain links TRBV3-1 (or the pseudogene TRBV3-2) with TRBJ2-7, with TRBD2 as a possible D gene (6 bases). The CDR3 runs 13 residues. With 4 bases removed from V and 8 bases from J, the gap between germline ends came to 15 bases. The germline gives CDR1 LGHDT, CDR2 YNNKEL (reference sequence). CDR3 loop: CASSPTRRGQQYF. The CDR3 DNA sequence: TGTGCCAGCAGCCCCACCCGGCGGGGCCAGCAGTACTTC.

The rearrangement uses TRBV9 and TRBJ2-3; 12 bases map to TRBD2. CDR3 length: 17 residues. Germline CDR1 and CDR2: SGDLS and YYNGEE. V was pared by 4 bases and J by 2 bases, with 8 bases of the junction left unmatched. CDR3 sequence reads: CASSPRGLAGHTDTQYF. Written as DNA, the CDR3 is TGTGCCAGCAGCCCCCGAGGACTAGCGGGACACACAGATACGCAGTATTTT.

The chain uses TRBV29-1 and TRBJ2-3, with no clear D. This CDR3 is built from 11 residues. Germline-derived CDR1 and CDR2 are SQVTM and ANQGSEA. Trimming took off 4 bases at V and 5 bases at J, with 7 bases between the two ends. CDR3 nucleotides: TGCAGCGTTGTTAACGTAGATACGCAGTATTTT. Residues: CSVVNVDTQYF.

Only a few counts were recorded for this clone. The chain is built from TRBV11-1 and TRBJ2-3; 7 positions match TRBD2. The germline gives CDR1 SGHAT, CDR2 FQDESV (reference sequence). This CDR3 has 13 residues. The CDR3, as DNA: TGTGCGATACTAGCGAGGGGAGCCGATACGCAGTATTTT. It yields the protein CAILARGADTQYF.

The V and J genes are TRBV19 and TRBJ2-5; weak D call: TRBD2 (7 bases). The CDR3 runs 15 residues. Germline CDR1 is LNHDA and CDR2 is SQIVND (reference sequence). Between the trimmed V and J ends, which lost 0 bases and 7 bases, there was a span of 15 bases. The CDR3 region is CASSIEGGPSGTQYF. Written as DNA, the CDR3 is TGTGCCAGTAGTATAGAGGGGGGGCCTAGCGGGACCCAGTACTTC.

The chain carries TRBV28 and TRBJ2-7; 7 nucleotides agree with TRBD2. CDR3 length: 15 amino acids. V lost 6 bases, J lost 1 base, and 9 bases stayed unmatched. Per germline, CDR1 MDHEN and CDR2 SYDVKM. The CDR3 coding sequence is TGTGCCAGCAGGTCGCCGGGACTACTATCCTACGAGCAGTACTTC. It translates to CASRSPGLLSYEQYF.

The chain couples TRBV4-1 to TRBJ1-6, with unresolved D. Trimming took 6 bases from V and 7 from J, leaving 13 bases between them. In germline, CDR1 is MGHRA, CDR2 YSYEKL. The CDR3 runs to 14 residues. CDR3 amino acids: CASSQPIANSPLHF. The CDR3 DNA follows: TGCGCCAGCAGTCAGCCTATTGCCAATTCACCCCTCCACTTT.

V usage is TRBV3-1 (or the pseudogene TRBV3-2) and J usage is TRBJ1-6; the D is unclear. Per the germline V gene, CDR1 is LGHDT and CDR2 is YNNKEL (reference sequence). The CDR3 runs to 14 residues. V was cut by 3 bases and J by 9 bases, with 12 bases left in between. The CDR3 nucleotides are TGTGCCAGCAGCCAGGACGTGGCCAGTTCACCCCTCCACTTT. This encodes CASSQDVASSPLHF.

The rearrangement links TRBV6-5 to TRBJ2-7; 8 bases map to TRBD2. Germline V gives CDR1 MNHEY, CDR2 SVGAGI. The CDR3 runs 14 residues. Trimming at V came to 6 bases and at J to 3 bases, leaving 7 bases not matched to a gene. As DNA, the CDR3 is TGTGCCAGCAGACCGGGACTAGGGAACTACGAGCAGTACTTC. Protein: CASRPGLGNYEQYF.

The chain combines TRBV28 with TRBJ2-2; D uncertain. This CDR3 has 15 amino acids. The germline CDR1 and CDR2 sequences are MDHEN and SYDVKM. V was trimmed by 3 bases and J by 4 bases, leaving 12 bases between them. The CDR3 region has the DNA TGTGCCAGCAGTTTTGCCAGCAAACCCACCGGGGAGCTGTTTTTT. This sequence encodes CASSFASKPTGELFF.

The genes are TRBV19 and TRBJ2-2; D is unresolved. This CDR3 spans 13 amino acids. V gave up 4 bases and J gave up 1 base, with 4 bases separating them. The germline V gene encodes CDR1 LNHDA and CDR2 SQIVND (reference sequence). The CDR3 spells CASSNRNTGELFF. The CDR3 DNA sequence: TGTGCCAGTAGTAACAGGAACACCGGGGAGCTGTTTTTT.

This chain joins TRBV4-1 and TRBJ1-1; possibly TRBD1 for D (5 bases). Germline lookup yields CDR1 MGHRA and CDR2 YSYEKL. V was cut by 0 bases and J by 0 bases, with 11 bases left in between. This CDR3 comprises 16 residues. DNA for the CDR3: TGCGCCAGCAGCCAAGAGCTCCGGGGGGTGAACACTGAAGCTTTCTTT. This gives the protein CASSQELRGVNTEAFF.

This chain joins TRBV28 and TRBJ2-7; D not resolved. CDR3 length equals 12 residues. The V gene lost 1 base and the J gene lost 3 bases, with 4 bases spanning the gap. CDR1 and CDR2 (germline): MDHEN, SYDVKM. CDR3 amino acids: CASSLSFYEQYF. CDR3 in DNA: TGTGCCAGCAGTTTATCCTTCTACGAGCAGTACTTC.

The chain uses TRBV19 and TRBJ2-2, with D perhaps matching TRBD2 (6 bases). CDR3 length equals 16 residues. V was cut by 2 bases and J by 6 bases, with 16 bases left in between. The germline V gene has CDR1 LNHDA and CDR2 SQIVND (reference sequence). The CDR3 DNA reads as TGTGCCAGTAGTATAAGTACGGGAGTCGGGTCCGGGGAGCTGTTTTTT. Protein sequence: CASSISTGVGSGELFF.

This chain links TRBV19 with TRBJ2-5; perhaps TRBD1 as D (5 bases). The V and J ends lost 3 bases and 5 bases respectively, with 22 bases between them. There are 17 residues in the CDR3. Looked up from germline, CDR1 is LNHDA and CDR2 is SQIVND (reference sequence). The CDR3 is CASSITAAAGPRETQYF. Here the CDR3 DNA reads TGTGCCAGTAGTATTACGGCCGCGGCAGGGCCGAGGGAGACCCAGTACTTC. Based on the CDR3 plus reference TRBV19 and TRBJ2-5, the full variable domain is DGGITQSPKYLFRKEGQNVTLSCEQNLNHDAMYWYRQDPGQGLRLIYYSQIVNDFQKGDIAEGYSVSREKKESFPLTVTSAQKNPTAFYLCASSITAAAGPRETQYFGPGTRLLVL.

This clone showed up just once. J is TRBJ1-2 and V is TRBV6-4; TRBD1 matches 7 bases. Trimming cost V 7 bases and J 4 bases; bases outside gene matches: 6. The CDR3 loop spans 13 amino acids. From germline, CDR1 is MRHNA and CDR2 SNTAGT. The CDR3 DNA sequence: TGTGCCAGCAAGGGGACAGCCTTCTATGGCTACACCTTC. Protein sequence: CASKGTAFYGYTF.

The chain combines TRBV12-3 or TRBV12-4 with TRBJ1-3; D ambiguous. V was trimmed by 5 bases and J by 7 bases, leaving 12 bases between them. The CDR3 length is 13 residues. The CDR3 loop reads CASSQRMTNTIYF. The CDR3 bases are TGTGCCAGCAGTCAAAGAATGACGAACACCATATATTTT.

The gene calls are TRBV12-3 or TRBV12-4 and TRBJ2-7; D is ambiguous. V gave up 3 bases and J gave up 0 bases, with 3 bases separating them. The CDR3 spans 12 residues. The CDR3 reads CASSFASYEQYF. As DNA, the CDR3 is TGTGCCAGCAGTTTCGCCTCCTACGAGCAGTACTTC.

The chain uses TRBV7-2 and TRBJ2-1; no clear D gene. With 1 base removed from V and 6 bases from J, the gap between germline ends came to 13 bases. Germline CDR1 and CDR2: SGHTA and FQGNSA. CDR3 length: 15 amino acids. For the CDR3, the DNA is TGTGCCAGCAGCTTAGGTCCTAGTCGAGTCAATGAGCAGTTCTTC. It translates to CASSLGPSRVNEQFF.

The chain employs TRBV3-1 (or the pseudogene TRBV3-2) and TRBJ2-7; possible D gene TRBD2, 5 bases. CDR3 length equals 14 residues. With 1 base removed from V and 5 bases from J, the gap between germline ends came to 12 bases. Germline V CDR1 and CDR2: LGHDT, YNNKEL (reference sequence). CDR3 sequence: CASSQGGRGNEQYF. CDR3 coding DNA: TGTGCCAGCAGCCAAGGAGGCCGGGGTAACGAGCAGTACTTC.

This clone was counted a few times. The chain employs TRBV6-2 or TRBV6-3 and TRBJ2-5; 11 bases line up with TRBD1. The CDR3 extends over 16 amino acids. Unmatched junction bases numbered 9, after V lost 4 bases and J lost 5 bases. Germline CDR1 reads MNHEY; CDR2 reads SVGEGT. CDR3 amino acids: CASSSSWTGGGETQYF. CDR3 coding DNA: TGTGCCAGCAGTTCCTCCTGGACAGGGGGCGGCGAGACCCAGTACTTC.

The genes are TRBV10-3 and TRBJ2-2; no firm D call. The V end was cut by 10 bases, the J end by 8 bases, with 11 bases between. Germline loops: CDR1 ENHRY, CDR2 SYGVKD. The CDR3 length is 11 residues. DNA for the CDR3: TGTGCCACTGGCAGCTCTGGGGAGCTGTTTTTT. This encodes CATGSSGELFF.

This clone was seen a few times. The rearrangement joins TRBV28 to TRBJ1-2; D is undetermined. Trimming took 6 bases from V and 2 from J, leaving 7 bases between them. Looked up from germline, CDR1 is MDHEN and CDR2 is SYDVKM. The length of the CDR3 is 12 residues. The CDR3 sequence: CASSPINYGYTF. The CDR3 nucleotides read TGTGCCAGCAGCCCGATAAACTATGGCTACACCTTC.

The rearrangement joins TRBV7-2 to TRBJ2-7; 10 nucleotides agree with TRBD1. CDR1 and CDR2 (germline): SGHTA, FQGNSA. Trimming at V came to 7 bases and at J to 7 bases, leaving 13 bases not matched to a gene. This CDR3 has 15 residues. The DNA for the CDR3 is TGTGCCAGCAACGGCCCGGGACAGGGGTTGCGGGAGCAGTACTTC. Protein: CASNGPGQGLREQYF. Complete variable domain (other parts from reference TRBV7-2 and TRBJ2-7): GAGVSQSPSNKVTEKGKDVELRCDPISGHTALYWYRQSLGQGLEFLIYFQGNSAPDKSGLPSDRFSAERTGGSVSTLTIQRTQQEDSAVYLCASNGPGQGLREQYFGPGTRLTVT.

This chain uses TRBV19 with TRBJ2-3; D may be TRBD2 (5 bases). V lost 8 bases, J lost 2 bases, and 8 bases lay in between. The CDR3 length is 12 residues. Looked up from germline, CDR1 is LNHDA and CDR2 is SQIVND (reference sequence). CDR3 DNA: TGTGCCAGTTCCCGGGACACAGATACGCAGTATTTT. Translation gives CASSRDTDTQYF. Full variable domain (missing parts from reference TRBV19 and TRBJ2-3): DGGITQSPKYLFRKEGQNVTLSCEQNLNHDAMYWYRQDPGQGLRLIYYSQIVNDFQKGDIAEGYSVSREKKESFPLTVTSAQKNPTAFYLCASSRDTDTQYFGPGTRLTVL.

The rearrangement joins TRBV6-5 to TRBJ2-2; D may be TRBD1 (5 bases). The V and J ends lost 0 bases and 7 bases respectively, with 9 bases between them. The germline V gene encodes CDR1 MNHEY and CDR2 SVGAGI. The CDR3 contains 14 residues. For the CDR3, the DNA is TGTGCCAGCAGTTACTCACCAGGGAACGGGGAGCTGTTTTTT. Translated: CASSYSPGNGELFF.

The V and J genes are TRBV5-1 and TRBJ1-1; D may be TRBD1 (5 bases). Trimming stripped 4 bases from V and 1 base from J, with 11 bases between. This CDR3 has 14 amino acids. Germline CDR1 is SGHRS and CDR2 is YFSETQ. As DNA, the CDR3 is TGCGCCAGCAGCCCGGGACCGAAGAACACTGAAGCTTTCTTT. The encoded protein is CASSPGPKNTEAFF.

This clone was picked up a small number of times. The J gene is TRBJ2-7, the V gene TRBV5-1, with 9 bases fitting TRBD2. Germline CDR1 SGHRS, CDR2 YFSETQ. Trimming at V came to 0 bases and at J to 0 bases, leaving 10 bases not matched to a gene. The CDR3 spans 18 residues. The CDR3 region is CASSLGKKSGRSSYEQYF. The CDR3, as DNA: TGCGCCAGCAGCTTGGGGAAAAAGAGCGGGAGGTCCTCCTACGAGCAGTACTTC.

The chain is built from TRBV27 and TRBJ2-5, with TRBD2 identical over 7 bases. The CDR3 covers 14 residues. The V segment lost 5 bases and the J segment 7 bases; nucleotides outside the gene matches: 10. Germline V gene lookup returns CDR1 MNHEY and CDR2 SMNVEV (reference sequence). The CDR3 here is CASSDGLEPGTQYF. The CDR3 bases are TGTGCCAGCAGTGACGGACTAGAACCCGGGACCCAGTACTTC.

V and J are TRBV13 and TRBJ2-3; D unclear. The CDR3 has 16 residues. From germline, CDR1 is PRHDT and CDR2 FYEKMQ (reference sequence). Trimming took 7 bases from V and 6 from J, leaving 23 bases between them. The CDR3 loop is CASTSKAARVRDTQYF. CDR3 nucleotide sequence: TGTGCCAGCACTTCCAAGGCGGCCCGGGTCAGGGATACGCAGTATTTT.

The chain has TRBV5-4 and TRBJ1-2; weak D call: TRBD1 (6 bases). The germline V gene encodes CDR1 SGHNT and CDR2 YYREEE (reference sequence). The CDR3 extends over 16 amino acids. Trimming removed 2 bases from V and 5 bases from J, with 19 bases in between. The CDR3 DNA is TGTGCCAGCAGCTTTCTAATGGGATCAGGGGTGTATGGCTACACCTTC. It encodes CASSFLMGSGVYGYTF.